These 24 T cell receptor beta chains were sequenced from one sample in a study of shared clonotypes between healthy human individuals. Repertoires were generated with immunoSEQ multiplex PCR, while TCRdb's copy carries only in-frame clones and drops some. The table records approximately 2.3 million clones, 85% to 95% of them present only once. The sample was naive CD4+ T cells from PBMCs. Subset described: CD45RA+ positively selected. The receptors derive from a young man in good health. Some clones in this sample may be carry-over from other donors' samples.

The chain couples TRBV2 to TRBJ2-1; D ambiguous. The CDR3 is 11 amino acids. Trimming cost V 5 bases and J 9 bases, with 8 bases left between them. The germline V gene has CDR1 SNHLY and CDR2 FYNNEI. CDR3 in amino acids: CASSWTGEQFF. DNA for the CDR3: TGTGCCAGCAGTTGGACGGGTGAGCAGTTCTTC.

The rearrangement joins TRBV28 to TRBJ1-1; no clear D gene. The length of the CDR3 is 14 residues. V was trimmed by 5 bases and J by 2 bases, leaving 12 bases between them. The germline CDR1 and CDR2 sequences are MDHEN and SYDVKM. CDR3 sequence reads: CASSILGPNTEAFF. Here the CDR3 DNA reads TGTGCCAGCAGTATCCTTGGGCCCAACACTGAAGCTTTCTTT.

The sample holds one count of this clone. The chain carries TRBV2 and TRBJ2-5; D not resolved. Germline CDR1 SNHLY, CDR2 FYNNEI. The CDR3 totals 15 residues. Trimming took off 5 bases at V and 6 bases at J, with 19 bases between the two ends. The CDR3 bases are TGTGCCAGCAGTAGAGAAGTGGCCCTCCCCCAGACCCAGTACTTC. Its translation is CASSREVALPQTQYF.

The chain has TRBV28 and TRBJ2-7, with a weak D call TRBD1 (5 bases). This CDR3 is built from 15 residues. CDR1 MDHEN and CDR2 SYDVKM come from the germline V gene. Trimming took off 10 bases at V and 2 bases at J, with 21 bases between the two ends. CDR3 nucleotide sequence: TGTGCCATTGGAAGGGGAAGCCCCTCGACCTACGAGCAGTACTTC. It specifies CAIGRGSPSTYEQYF.

In DNA form, the CDR3 reads TGCAGCTCTCGGACAGGGGTTGGGACCGGGGAGCTGTTTTTT. This encodes CSSRTGVGTGELFF. The V call is TRBV29-1, the J call TRBJ2-2, with 9 positions matching TRBD1. This CDR3 has 14 residues. Germline CDR1 reads SQVTM; CDR2 reads ANQGSEA. V shed 8 bases and J 5 bases; nucleotides not matched to a gene: 9.

This chain uses TRBV6-5 with TRBJ2-5, with 11 bases that match TRBD1. The CDR3 sequence is 16 residues long. CDR1 and CDR2 (germline): MNHEY, SVGAGI. Trimming at V came to 2 bases and at J to 2 bases, leaving 4 bases not matched to a gene. The CDR3 nucleotides read TGTGCCAGCAGTTACAGGACAGGGGGCTCTCAAGAGACCCAGTACTTC. This sequence encodes CASSYRTGGSQETQYF.

J is TRBJ1-1 and V is TRBV19; no firm D call. V lost 2 bases to trimming and J lost 1 base, with 8 bases between them. This CDR3 comprises 14 residues. Germline CDR1 LNHDA, CDR2 SQIVND (reference sequence). The CDR3 spells CASSISTPNTEAFF. For the CDR3, the DNA is TGTGCCAGTAGTATATCAACACCGAACACTGAAGCTTTCTTT. The complete variable domain, with remaining parts taken from reference TRBV19 and TRBJ1-1, reads DGGITQSPKYLFRKEGQNVTLSCEQNLNHDAMYWYRQDPGQGLRLIYYSQIVNDFQKGDIAEGYSVSREKKESFPLTVTSAQKNPTAFYLCASSISTPNTEAFFGQGTRLTVV.

The chain combines TRBV4-3 with TRBJ1-3, with a tentative D call TRBD1 (5 bases). Trimming removed 1 base at V and 0 bases at J, with 7 bases between. The CDR3 runs to 15 residues. Germline V lookup: CDR1 LGHNA, CDR2 YSLEER. The CDR3 DNA reads TGCGCCAGCAGCCAAGGACAGATCTCTGGAAACACCATATATTTT. Its protein is CASSQGQISGNTIYF.

The J gene is TRBJ2-3, the V gene TRBV18, with D possibly TRBD2 on 6 matching bases. V dropped 1 base and J dropped 4 bases, with 18 bases sitting between them. Looked up from germline, CDR1 is KGHSH and CDR2 is LQKENI. This CDR3 comprises 17 residues. The CDR3 DNA sequence: TGTGCCAGCTCACCACGAGGGGCGGGAAGAAATTCAGATACGCAGTATTTT. Encoded protein: CASSPRGAGRNSDTQYF. Full variable domain (outside the CDR3, taken from reference TRBV18 and TRBJ2-3): NAGVMQNPRHLVRRRGQEARLRCSPMKGHSHVYWYRQLPEEGLKFMVYLQKENIIDESGMPKERFSAEFPKEGPSILRIQQVVRGDSAAYFCASSPRGAGRNSDTQYFGPGTRLTVL.

The rearrangement uses TRBV4-1 and TRBJ2-2; no firm D call. Trimming removed 1 base from V and 0 bases from J, with 12 bases in between. The germline V gene encodes CDR1 MGHRA and CDR2 YSYEKL. This CDR3 spans 17 amino acids. The CDR3 protein is CASSQAGGFANTGELFF. In DNA form, the CDR3 reads TGCGCCAGCAGCCAAGCGGGCGGTTTCGCGAACACCGGGGAGCTGTTTTTT.

This chain connects TRBV7-2 to TRBJ2-3, with 10 nucleotides matching TRBD2. In germline, CDR1 is SGHTA, CDR2 FQGNSA. V lost 5 bases to trimming and J lost 7 bases; unmatched junction nucleotides: 6. The CDR3 length is 14 residues. DNA of the CDR3: TGTGCCAGCAGCACGGGGACTAGCGTCCATACGCAGTATTTT. This translates into CASSTGTSVHTQYF.

The chain links TRBV7-2 to TRBJ1-2; 9 nucleotides agree with TRBD1. Germline CDR1 SGHTA, CDR2 FQGNSA. The CDR3 runs to 18 residues. Trimming cost V 1 base and J 7 bases; bases outside gene matches: 16. In DNA, the CDR3 is TGTGCCAGCAGCTTAGGACCCGGGACAGGGATAATTGTAGGTGGCTACACCTTC. It encodes CASSLGPGTGIIVGGYTF.

This clone has only one observation. The chain recombines TRBV9 with TRBJ1-2, with TRBD1 matching 8 bases. CDR3 length: 15 residues. From germline, CDR1 is SGDLS and CDR2 YYNGEE. Unmatched junction bases numbered 3, after V lost 0 bases and J lost 2 bases. The CDR3 DNA is TGTGCCAGCAGCGTAGGCAGGGACAGGAACTATGGCTACACCTTC. Translating gives CASSVGRDRNYGYTF.

The V call is TRBV9, the J call TRBJ2-2; a weak D match, TRBD2 (6 bases). Looked up from germline, CDR1 is SGDLS and CDR2 is YYNGEE. The CDR3 is made up of 17 amino acids. The V and J ends lost 0 bases and 4 bases respectively, with 16 bases between them. CDR3: CASSVGGLGLRTGELFF. CDR3 DNA: TGTGCCAGCAGCGTAGGAGGCTTGGGACTGCGCACCGGGGAGCTGTTTTTT.

This chain joins TRBV4-1 and TRBJ2-2, with 8 bases identical to TRBD2. The V and J ends lost 1 base and 4 bases, in that order; junction bases with no gene match: 2. CDR1 is MGHRA, CDR2 YSYEKL, per germline. The CDR3 runs to 15 residues. Written as DNA, the CDR3 is TGCGCCAGCAGCCAAGTCGGGAGGGCCACCGGGGAGCTGTTTTTT. Translating it yields CASSQVGRATGELFF.

The chain's CDR3 is CASSVGWGDQETQYF. CDR3 nucleotides: TGTGCCAGCAGTGTGGGGTGGGGCGATCAAGAGACCCAGTACTTC. The rearrangement joins TRBV6-1 to TRBJ2-5; D possibly corresponds to TRBD1 (5 bases). This CDR3 spans 15 amino acids. The germline CDR1 and CDR2 sequences are MNHNS and SASEGT. V lost 4 bases to trimming and J lost 2 bases, with 14 bases between them.

The rearrangement joins TRBV7-2 to TRBJ2-1, with 8 bases identical to TRBD1. Germline CDR1 SGHTA, CDR2 FQGNSA. CDR3 length equals 15 residues. Unmatched junction bases numbered 4, after V lost 2 bases and J lost 4 bases. CDR3 coding DNA: TGTGCCAGCAGCTTATTGGGACAGGCTTACAATGAGCAGTTCTTC. Translating gives CASSLLGQAYNEQFF.

This chain joins TRBV5-1 and TRBJ1-2, with 9 bases fitting TRBD1. In germline, CDR1 is SGHRS, CDR2 YFSETQ. The CDR3 has 14 amino acids. V shed 2 bases and J 8 bases; nucleotides not matched to a gene: 7. The chain's CDR3 is CASSFWTGEVGYTF. For the CDR3, the DNA is TGCGCCAGCAGCTTCTGGACAGGGGAGGTGGGCTACACCTTC.

This sequence joins TRBV7-3 and TRBJ2-5; D gene uncertain. This CDR3 has 15 residues. Trimming cost V 2 bases and J 1 base, with 11 bases left between them. The germline gives CDR1 SGHTA, CDR2 FQGTGA. CDR3 sequence: CASSLGFGGQETQYF. As DNA, the CDR3 is TGTGCCAGCAGCTTAGGATTCGGCGGCCAAGAGACCCAGTACTTC.

The chain links TRBV10-3 to TRBJ2-1; perhaps TRBD2 as D (6 bases). Germline V gene sequence: CDR1 ENHRY, CDR2 SYGVKD. The V gene lost 10 bases and the J gene lost 5 bases, with 18 bases spanning the gap. The CDR3 is 14 residues long. In nucleotides, the CDR3 is TGTGCCACCGCAGGGATGGGGGGAAACAATGAGCAGTTCTTC. This codes for CATAGMGGNNEQFF.

V usage is TRBV10-1 and J usage is TRBJ2-7, with 8 positions matching TRBD1. V lost 1 base, J lost 6 bases, and 17 bases stayed unmatched. Germline V lookup: CDR1 WNHNN, CDR2 SYGVQD (reference sequence). This CDR3 is 18 amino acids long. This chain's CDR3 is CASSEWNPTGARWPEQYF. CDR3 in DNA: TGCGCCAGCAGTGAGTGGAATCCGACAGGGGCGCGATGGCCCGAGCAGTACTTC.

The chain has TRBV25-1 and TRBJ1-2; 8 bases agree with TRBD1. V shed 1 base and J 8 bases; nucleotides not matched to a gene: 9. This CDR3 is 15 amino acids long. Germline values: CDR1 MGHDK, CDR2 SYGVNS. The CDR3 DNA reads as TGTGCCAGCAGTGAATGGGGGCAGGGGGCAGGAGGCTACACCTTC. This codes for CASSEWGQGAGGYTF.

This rearrangement joins TRBV2 to TRBJ2-1, with TRBD2 matching 10 bases. Looked up from germline, CDR1 is SNHLY and CDR2 is FYNNEI. The V and J ends lost 11 bases and 4 bases, in that order; junction bases with no gene match: 17. The CDR3 loop spans 17 amino acids. CDR3 in DNA: TGTGCCTCGCTAGGCGGCGGAGCGGGAGGGACATACAATGAGCAGTTCTTC. Translation: CASLGGGAGGTYNEQFF.

The chain joins TRBV28 to TRBJ2-5, with 11 nucleotides matching TRBD1. CDR1 and CDR2 (germline): MDHEN, SYDVKM. The V and J ends lost 5 bases and 3 bases, in that order; junction bases with no gene match: 14. The CDR3 runs to 18 residues. The CDR3 loop reads CASSGQGAPGRAKETQYF. DNA of the CDR3: TGTGCCAGCAGTGGACAGGGGGCGCCCGGGAGGGCCAAAGAGACCCAGTACTTC.